The 27 T cell receptor beta chains given below trace back to one sample, sequenced in a study of blood T cell repertoires in COVID-19. Clones were read by immunoSEQ multiplex PCR, and TCRdb kept only the in-frame ones, dropping some. The table has around 250,000 clones, about 80% seen once. The material sequenced was PBMCs or T cells enriched from blood (not recorded which). These receptors came from a man in his forties who had recovered from COVID-19.

This chain uses TRBV29-1 with TRBJ1-1; 7 nucleotides align to TRBD1. The J segment lost 1 base and the V segment lost 4 bases, leaving 6 bases of the junction unmatched. Germline values: CDR1 SQVTM, CDR2 ANQGSEA. The CDR3 covers 14 residues. CDR3 DNA sequence: TGCAGCGTTGGAAACAGGGGAAGGAACACTGAAGCTTTCTTT. Encoded protein: CSVGNRGRNTEAFF.

The chain is built from TRBV28 and TRBJ1-1; D is undetermined. Per germline, CDR1 MDHEN and CDR2 SYDVKM. The CDR3 is 14 amino acids. Trimming left V 5 bases short and J 1 base short, with 11 bases between. The CDR3 bases are TGTGCCAGCAGTCCTATGCAAAGGAACACTGAAGCTTTCTTT. It yields the protein CASSPMQRNTEAFF.

This clone was seen only a few times. V usage is TRBV7-2 and J usage is TRBJ2-2, with D perhaps TRBD2 (5 bases). V lost 5 bases to trimming and J lost 1 base, with 8 bases between them. Germline CDR1 and CDR2: SGHTA and FQGNSA. The CDR3 spans 14 residues. The CDR3 sequence: CASSAGLNTGELFF. Here the CDR3 DNA reads TGTGCCAGCAGCGCAGGACTGAACACCGGGGAGCTGTTTTTT.

This clone was counted only a few times. The chain combines TRBV7-2 with TRBJ2-5, with a possible D match to TRBD1 (6 bases). The CDR3 sequence is 15 residues long. Germline lookup yields CDR1 SGHTA and CDR2 FQGNSA. The V end lost 3 bases, the J end lost 5 bases, and 16 bases lay between the germline ends. The CDR3 DNA is TGTGCCAGCAGCTTGAACAGGGACGGAGGTGAGACCCAGTACTTC. It is translated as CASSLNRDGGETQYF.

In nucleotides, the CDR3 is TGTGCCTGGAGTGTAGGGGTGCTTCGGTATGGCTACACCTTC. It is translated as CAWSVGVLRYGYTF. V gene TRBV30 combines with J gene TRBJ1-2; D perhaps matches TRBD1 (5 bases). V lost 0 bases and J lost 5, with 13 bases in between. The CDR3 has 14 amino acids. Germline V lookup: CDR1 GTSNPN, CDR2 SVGIG (reference sequence).

This clone has just one count. This chain links TRBV9 with TRBJ2-7; D ambiguous. The CDR3 has 15 residues. V dropped 0 bases and J dropped 0 bases, with 10 bases sitting between them. Germline V gene sequence: CDR1 SGDLS, CDR2 YYNGEE. CDR3 region: CASSVGGQSSYEQYF. The CDR3 DNA reads as TGTGCCAGCAGCGTAGGTGGGCAGAGCTCCTACGAGCAGTACTTC.

The chain couples TRBV28 to TRBJ1-1; 7 positions agree with TRBD1. Germline assignment: CDR1 MDHEN and CDR2 SYDVKM. This CDR3 region has 16 residues. The V gene end was trimmed by 6 bases and the J gene end by 1 base; junction bases not matched to a gene: 11. The CDR3 region has the DNA TGTGCCAGCAGCCCGACCAGGGGGATAGAGAACACTGAAGCTTTCTTT. Translation: CASSPTRGIENTEAFF.

This clone was counted a single time. The rearrangement joins TRBV30 to TRBJ1-4; D call uncertain. CDR3 length: 11 residues. V dropped 2 bases and J dropped 12 bases, with 10 bases sitting between them. CDR1 is GTSNPN and CDR2 is SVGIG in the germline V gene (reference sequence). The DNA of the CDR3 is TGTGCCTGGAGTCATATGAGGGAACTGTTTTTT. Its translation: CAWSHMRELFF.

This rearrangement joins TRBV18 to TRBJ2-7; 10 bases agree with TRBD1. This CDR3 has 15 residues. The V gene's germline CDR1 is KGHSH and CDR2 LQKENI. Trimming cost V 3 bases and J 5 bases; bases outside gene matches: 7. CDR3 in DNA: TGTGCCAGCTCACCGACTTCCGGGACAGGGGACGAGCAGTACTTC. This translates into CASSPTSGTGDEQYF.

With respect to this clone: Distinct nucleotide sequences in the sample also encode this CDR3. This chain links TRBV29-1 with TRBJ1-5, with 9 bases matching TRBD1. Trimming cost V 6 bases and J 4 bases; bases outside gene matches: 4. Germline lookup yields CDR1 SQVTM and CDR2 ANQGSEA. The CDR3 contains 13 residues. The CDR3 protein is CSVATGGNQPQHF. CDR3 nucleotide sequence: TGCAGCGTGGCGACAGGGGGAAATCAGCCCCAGCATTTT.

This clone was found a few times. The V and J genes are TRBV4-1 and TRBJ1-2, with D possibly being TRBD1 (6 bases). This CDR3 is 15 amino acids long. Looked up from germline, CDR1 is MGHRA and CDR2 is YSYEKL. V was trimmed by 0 bases and J by 0 bases, leaving 8 bases between them. CDR3 nucleotides: TGCGCCAGCAGCCAAGATGAGGGGGCTAACTATGGCTACACCTTC. Translated, it gives CASSQDEGANYGYTF.

The chain recombines TRBV6-2 or TRBV6-3 with TRBJ1-5; TRBD1 agrees at 12 bases. V trimming: 5 bases; J trimming: 5 bases; junction bases outside the gene matches: 4. This CDR3 is built from 15 residues. Germline V gene data show CDR1 as MNHEY and CDR2 as SVGEGT. The CDR3: CASSTRDRGHQPQHF. For the CDR3, the DNA is TGTGCCAGCAGTACCCGGGACAGGGGGCATCAGCCCCAGCATTTT.

The chain employs TRBV7-7 and TRBJ2-1, with a tentative D call TRBD1 (6 bases). The CDR3 is 13 amino acids. CDR1 and CDR2 from the germline V gene are SSHAT and FNYEAQ (reference sequence). V was clipped by 4 bases and J by 8 bases, with 12 bases between them. The CDR3 protein is CASSSSGAYEQFF. As DNA, the CDR3 is TGTGCCAGCAGCTCCTCAGGGGCGTATGAGCAGTTCTTC. Looking up the rest from reference TRBV7-7 and TRBJ2-1 gives the full variable domain: GAGVSQSPRYKVTKRGQDVTLRCDPISSHATLYWYQQALGQGPEFLTYFNYEAQPDKSGLPSDRFSAERPEGSISTLTIQRTEQRDSAMYRCASSSSGAYEQFFGPGTRLTVL.

CDR3 nucleotides: TGTGCCAGCTCACCACAGGGGAAGGATGGCTACACCTTC. Protein: CASSPQGKDGYTF. The chain carries TRBV18 and TRBJ1-2; a possible D gene is TRBD1 (5 bases). The CDR3 sequence is 13 residues long. Germline V gives CDR1 KGHSH, CDR2 LQKENI. The ends were cut back, 1 base at V and 6 bases at J, with 9 bases in the middle.

V is TRBV4-1 and J is TRBJ2-7, with 9 positions matching TRBD2. The CDR3 contains 13 residues. CDR1 is MGHRA, CDR2 YSYEKL, per germline. The V gene end was trimmed by 4 bases and the J gene end by 5 bases; junction bases not matched to a gene: 3. CDR3 sequence (DNA): TGCGCCAGCAGCCGTAGCGGGGGCCACGAGCAGTACTTC. It specifies CASSRSGGHEQYF.

The chain uses TRBV5-1 and TRBJ1-1; a possible D gene is TRBD1 (5 bases). Trimming removed 5 bases at V and 0 bases at J, with 11 bases between. The V gene's germline CDR1 is SGHRS and CDR2 YFSETQ. The CDR3 sequence is 14 residues long. Here the CDR3 reads CASRQVPMNTEAFF. The DNA for the CDR3 is TGCGCCAGCAGACAGGTCCCCATGAACACTGAAGCTTTCTTT.

The chain employs TRBV29-1 and TRBJ1-4; D gene unclear. The V gene lost 1 base and the J gene lost 3 bases, with 6 bases spanning the gap. This CDR3 region has 13 residues. The V gene's germline CDR1 is SQVTM and CDR2 ANQGSEA. The CDR3 nucleotides read TGCAGCGTTGAAGGGCCCGCTAATGAAAAACTGTTTTTT. It codes for CSVEGPANEKLFF.

The rearrangement joins TRBV30 to TRBJ1-1, with D perhaps matching TRBD1 (5 bases). From germline, CDR1 is GTSNPN and CDR2 SVGIG (reference sequence). The CDR3 extends over 14 amino acids. Trimming left V 4 bases short and J 4 bases short, with 16 bases between. The CDR3 loop reads CAWTWGSHLTEAFF. CDR3 DNA sequence: TGTGCCTGGACCTGGGGCAGCCATCTCACTGAAGCTTTCTTT.

The chain has TRBV2 and TRBJ2-7; tentatively, D is TRBD2 (5 bases). CDR1 is SNHLY and CDR2 is FYNNEI in the germline V gene. The CDR3 sequence is 12 residues long. V was pared by 5 bases and J by 3 bases, with 8 bases between. The CDR3 coding sequence is TGTGCCAGCAGTCGAGGGTTCTACGAGCAGTACTTC. Translation: CASSRGFYEQYF. Supplemented by reference TRBV2 and TRBJ2-7, the full variable domain reads EPEVTQTPSHQVTQMGQEVILRCVPISNHLYFYWYRQILGQKVEFLVSFYNNEISEKSEIFDDQFSVERPDGSNFTLKIRSTKLEDSAMYFCASSRGFYEQYFGPGTRLTVT.

About this clone itself: At one end, the junction sequence differs from germline, possibly due to a read error. V and J are TRBV20-1 and TRBJ2-7; 8 positions match TRBD1. Per the germline V gene, CDR1 is DFQATT and CDR2 is SNEGSKA (reference sequence). This CDR3 spans 10 amino acids. CDR3 sequence: CSADRGQAHF. CDR3 DNA: TGCAGTGCAGATAGGGGACAGGCCCACTTC.

This clone has only a few counts. The V gene is TRBV6-5, the J gene TRBJ1-1; 7 bases are shared with TRBD1. Germline lookup yields CDR1 MNHEY and CDR2 SVGAGI. The CDR3 has 13 amino acids. V dropped 6 bases and J dropped 1; count of bases not matched to a gene: 2. The CDR3 DNA reads as TGTGCCAGCAGGACAGGGCAGAACACTGAAGCTTTCTTT. Translation gives CASRTGQNTEAFF.

V is TRBV7-2 and J is TRBJ2-3; the match to TRBD1 covers 9 bases. V lost 5 bases, J lost 4 bases, and 7 bases stayed unmatched. Germline V gene lookup returns CDR1 SGHTA and CDR2 FQGNSA. The CDR3 runs 15 residues. CDR3 DNA sequence: TGTGCCAGCAGCCCGGACAGGGGACGCCCAGATACGCAGTATTTT. The encoded protein is CASSPDRGRPDTQYF.

This chain joins TRBV15 and TRBJ1-1; D call uncertain. Deletions cut 3 bases from V and 0 bases from J, with 11 bases between. Looked up from germline, CDR1 is LNHNV and CDR2 is YYDKDF (reference sequence). The CDR3 totals 15 residues. DNA of the CDR3: TGTGCCACCAGCAGCCTGACACCGATGAACACTGAAGCTTTCTTT. It translates to CATSSLTPMNTEAFF.

This chain joins TRBV9 and TRBJ2-2; 15 nucleotides align to TRBD2. Per the germline V gene, CDR1 is SGDLS and CDR2 is YYNGEE. CDR3 length: 20 residues. V was clipped by 0 bases and J by 0 bases; unmatched bases: 6. The CDR3 DNA sequence: TGTGCCAGCAGCGTAGATCTGGGACTAGCGGGAGGCGCGAACACCGGGGAGCTGTTTTTT. Translated, it gives CASSVDLGLAGGANTGELFF.

In its sample, this clone was seen once. V gene TRBV5-4 combines with J gene TRBJ2-1; 7 bases fit TRBD1. V shed 2 bases and J 1 base; nucleotides not matched to a gene: 6. Germline CDR1 SGHNT, CDR2 YYREEE (reference sequence). This CDR3 has 16 residues. CDR3 sequence reads: CASSFPGQLSYNEQFF. CDR3 coding DNA: TGTGCCAGCAGCTTCCCGGGACAGCTTTCCTACAATGAGCAGTTCTTC. The variable domain in full, with the rest retrieved from reference TRBV5-4 and TRBJ2-1, is ETGVTQSPTHLIKTRGQQVTLRCSSQSGHNTVSWYQQALGQGPQFIFQYYREEENGRGNFPPRFSGLQFPNYSSELNVNALELDDSALYLCASSFPGQLSYNEQFFGPGTRLTVL.

The rearrangement links TRBV7-9 to TRBJ1-2; 9 bases map to TRBD1. There are 17 residues in the CDR3. V shed 5 bases, J shed 4 bases, and the junction held 14 bases outside the gene matches. CDR1 is SEHNR, CDR2 FQNEAQ, per germline (reference sequence). This chain's CDR3 is CASSPRDRALLPYGYTF. CDR3 nucleotide sequence: TGTGCCAGCAGCCCGCGGGACAGGGCCCTCCTCCCCTATGGCTACACCTTC.

This clone was picked up a small number of times. V is TRBV2 and J is TRBJ2-2, with 7 bases lining up with TRBD2. Germline V gives CDR1 SNHLY, CDR2 FYNNEI. V lost 5 bases, J lost 6 bases, and 12 bases stayed unmatched. The length of the CDR3 is 16 residues. The CDR3 loop reads CASSPGLVKGAGELFF. The CDR3, as DNA: TGTGCCAGCAGTCCCGGACTAGTTAAAGGCGCCGGGGAGCTGTTTTTT.